Listed below are T cell receptor beta chains from one sample, sequenced in a study of cytomegalovirus exposure and HLA in healthy donors. Measured with immunoSEQ multiplex PCR; TCRdb has only the in-frame clones, and not every one. This sample has some 120,000 clones, with roughly 70% found just once. The sample taken for sequencing was PBMCs. Receptors originate from a woman between 18 and 29 years old in good health and CMV-seronegative. Both conserved end residues are part of each CDR3. The order of the fields is CDR3 protein, V gene, J gene.

CDR3aa: CASSDWATGELFF
v_gene: TRBV2
j_gene: TRBJ2-2

CDR3aa: CASSFTNDQPQHF
v_gene: TRBV6-6
j_gene: TRBJ1-5

CDR3aa: CASSEITSGGGEQFF
v_gene: TRBV25-1
j_gene: TRBJ2-1

CDR3aa: CASRQDNPYNSPLHF
v_gene: TRBV25-1
j_gene: TRBJ1-6

CDR3aa: CASSVDGPEKLFF
v_gene: TRBV2
j_gene: TRBJ1-4

CDR3aa: CASSLKAGVNTEAFF
v_gene: TRBV27
j_gene: TRBJ1-1

CDR3aa: CASSKGLAGYNEQFF
v_gene: TRBV19
j_gene: TRBJ2-1

CDR3aa: CASSVTASTDTQYF
v_gene: TRBV2
j_gene: TRBJ2-3

CDR3aa: CSVRPGGENTEAFF
v_gene: TRBV29-1
j_gene: TRBJ1-1

CDR3aa: CASSQDPGRVNYGYTF
v_gene: TRBV4-1
j_gene: TRBJ1-2